This record looks at one TCR beta chain sequence and its context. Its antigen is currently unknown. At one end the junction does not follow the germline gene, possibly because of a read error. The record originates from a study of breast tumors, draining lymph nodes, adjacent tissues. Samples came from axillary lymph nodes draining the breast cancer. Points from the study as a whole: Compared with lymph nodes, tumors were less diverse; compared with nontumor tissue, more.

TCRdb re-derived calls from the multiplex PCR reads in MiXCR, one entry per CDR3 protein. This table holds about 230,000 distinct CDR3 sequences, roughly 32% found once. Germline V CDR1 and CDR2: WSHSY, SAAADI. The CDR3 has 16 residues. The chain is built from TRBV10-2 and TRBJ2-5; TRBD2 matches at 10 bases. What was sequenced was axillary lymph node tissue. The source of this sequence is a female donor with breast cancer. Some clones in this sample may be carry-over from other donors' samples. In nucleotides, the CDR3 is TGCGCCAGCAGTGAGCCAAGCGGGAGGGCCCGGGAGACCCAGTGCTTC. Its protein is CASSEPSGRARETQCF.